What follows are 19 T cell receptor beta chains derived from one specimen sequenced in a study of CXCR4 blockade with PD-1 therapy in pancreatic cancer. Assay used: immunoSEQ multiplex PCR; TCRdb lists only in-frame clones, some missing. The sample shows roughly 510 clones, approximately 40% of them seen only once. Sequenced input: tumor tissue. The receptor set was obtained from a human donor with pancreatic ductal adenocarcinoma.

The table lists this clone with a few counts. The sample holds other DNA sequences that translate to the same CDR3. V usage is TRBV25-1 and J usage is TRBJ2-5; D is tentatively TRBD1 or TRBD2 (6 bases each). Trimming stripped 0 bases from V and 1 base from J, with 9 bases between. There are 15 residues in the CDR3. CDR1 MGHDK and CDR2 SYGVNS come from the germline V gene. Here the CDR3 reads CASSEYRGRQETQYF. DNA for the CDR3: TGTGCCAGCAGTGAATATCGGGGGCGCCAAGAGACCCAGTACTTC.

On this clone: At one end the junction does not follow the germline gene, possibly because of a read error. V and J are TRBV4-1 and TRBJ2-6, with 9 bases fitting TRBD1. Germline V gene sequence: CDR1 MGHRA, CDR2 YSYEKL. This CDR3 has 17 amino acids. Written as DNA, the CDR3 is TGCGCCAGCAGCGTCAGGACAGGGGAACCTGGGACCAACGTCCTGACTTTC. This codes for CASSVRTGEPGTNVLTF.

The rearrangement joins TRBV19 to TRBJ1-1; D may be TRBD1 (6 bases). The length of the CDR3 is 14 residues. The germline V and J ends were trimmed by 3 bases and 6 bases, with 14 bases remaining between them. Germline CDR1 LNHDA, CDR2 SQIVND (reference sequence). The CDR3 sequence: CASSMGGAISEAFF. The CDR3, as DNA: TGTGCCAGTAGTATGGGGGGCGCGATTTCTGAAGCTTTCTTT. The variable domain in full, completed from reference TRBV19 and TRBJ1-1, reads DGGITQSPKYLFRKEGQNVTLSCEQNLNHDAMYWYRQDPGQGLRLIYYSQIVNDFQKGDIAEGYSVSREKKESFPLTVTSAQKNPTAFYLCASSMGGAISEAFFGQGTRLTVV.

The gene calls are TRBV18 and TRBJ2-2; tentative D call: TRBD2 (6 bases). This CDR3 spans 15 amino acids. V dropped 3 bases and J dropped 1 base, with 9 bases sitting between them. Germline V gene lookup returns CDR1 KGHSH and CDR2 LQKENI. CDR3 in amino acids: CASSPARGNTGELFF. The DNA for the CDR3 is TGTGCCAGCTCACCGGCGCGGGGGAACACCGGGGAGCTGTTTTTT.

The chain employs TRBV28 and TRBJ2-3, with TRBD1 identical over 8 bases. V was clipped by 5 bases and J by 1 base; unmatched bases: 5. The CDR3 has 15 residues. Germline V gene data show CDR1 as MDHEN and CDR2 as SYDVKM. This CDR3 is CASSTPGQGTDTQYF. CDR3 bases: TGTGCCAGCAGTACCCCGGGACAGGGCACAGATACGCAGTATTTT.

This chain joins TRBV19 and TRBJ2-5; the D gene is possibly TRBD1 (5 bases). Trimming removed 6 bases from V and 1 base from J, with 12 bases in between. Germline V lookup: CDR1 LNHDA, CDR2 SQIVND (reference sequence). The CDR3 runs 14 residues. CDR3 in DNA: TGTGCCAGTAGCCCCGCGACAGCCCAAGAGACCCAGTACTTC. Protein product: CASSPATAQETQYF.

CDR3 loop: CASKVSSYNEQFF. The CDR3 nucleotides read TGTGCCAGTAAAGTGAGCTCCTACAATGAGCAGTTCTTC. The chain has TRBV19 and TRBJ2-1, with D unresolved. Trimming took off 7 bases at V and 0 bases at J, with 7 bases between the two ends. Germline CDR1 is LNHDA and CDR2 is SQIVND (reference sequence). This CDR3 is built from 13 residues.

This clone was seen only a few times. Its ends do not fully match the called genes, so a read error is possible. The gene calls are TRBV12-5 and TRBJ2-7; 10 nucleotides align to TRBD1. This CDR3 is 15 amino acids long. CDR1 is LGHNT, CDR2 FRNRAP, per germline. CDR3 region: CASGPDRGGSYEQYF. The CDR3 DNA reads TGTGCTAGTGGCCCGGACAGGGGGGGTTCCTACGAGCAATACTTC. The complete variable domain, with remaining parts taken from reference TRBV12-5 and TRBJ2-7, reads DARVTQTPRHKVTEMGQEVTMRCQPILGHNTVFWYRQTMMQGLELLAYFRNRAPLDDSGMPKDRFSAEMPDATLATLKIQPSEPRDSAVYFCASGPDRGGSYEQYFGPGTRLTVT.

The genes are TRBV10-3 and TRBJ2-7, with 9 positions matching TRBD2. Trimming removed 2 bases from V and 3 bases from J; junction bases left unmatched: 5. This CDR3 comprises 15 residues. Germline V lookup: CDR1 ENHRY, CDR2 SYGVKD. The CDR3 is CAISESPSGVYEQYF. The CDR3 nucleotides are TGTGCCATCAGTGAGAGCCCTAGCGGGGTCTACGAGCAGTACTTC.

The J gene is TRBJ1-1, the V gene TRBV28; D may be TRBD1 (6 bases). CDR1 MDHEN and CDR2 SYDVKM come from the germline V gene. Trimming left V 8 bases short and J 12 bases short, with 19 bases between. The CDR3 totals 12 residues. The CDR3 region has the DNA TGTGCCAGCCTTAACCACAGGGCTGGGACTTTCTTT. This encodes CASLNHRAGTFF. Full variable domain (missing parts from reference TRBV28 and TRBJ1-1): DVKVTQSSRYLVKRTGEKVFLECVQDMDHENMFWYRQDPGLGLRLIYFSYDVKMKEKGDIPEGYSVSREKKERFSLILESASTNQTSMYLCASLNHRAGTFFGQGTRLTVV.

The rearrangement joins TRBV25-1 to TRBJ2-7; 15 bases are a match to TRBD2. The CDR3 has 18 residues. Germline CDR1 is MGHDK and CDR2 is SYGVNS. The V gene end was trimmed by 4 bases and the J gene end by 2 bases; junction bases not matched to a gene: 9. The CDR3 loop is CASSGGGLAGGHPYEQYF. In nucleotides, the CDR3 is TGTGCCAGCAGTGGAGGGGGACTAGCGGGAGGTCACCCCTACGAGCAGTACTTC.

The chain is built from TRBV29-1 and TRBJ1-5; the match to TRBD1 covers 8 bases. The CDR3 is 12 amino acids. J gave up 4 bases and V 4 bases, and 0 bases lay outside the gene matches. Germline CDR1 SQVTM, CDR2 ANQGSEA. The CDR3 loop reads CSVGQGNQPQHF. DNA for the CDR3: TGCAGCGTTGGACAGGGGAATCAGCCCCAGCATTTT.

J is TRBJ1-2 and V is TRBV18, with D unresolved. V lost 4 bases and J lost 1, with 19 bases in between. Looked up from germline, CDR1 is KGHSH and CDR2 is LQKENI. The CDR3 length is 17 residues. The CDR3 bases are TGTGCCAGCTCACTAGTGCAGGAGCCTCGGAATAACTATGGCTACACCTTC. It is translated as CASSLVQEPRNNYGYTF.

The chain has TRBV19 and TRBJ2-3, with TRBD2 identical over 12 bases. CDR1 and CDR2 from the germline V gene are LNHDA and SQIVND (reference sequence). This CDR3 has 17 residues. With 4 bases clipped from V and 0 bases from J, the junction kept 5 bases outside the gene matches. The CDR3 loop is CASSKRLAGVSTDTQYF. The DNA for the CDR3 is TGTGCCAGTAGTAAGCGACTAGCGGGAGTGAGCACAGATACGCAGTATTTT.

The gene calls are TRBV18 and TRBJ1-2; D remains unclear. Trimming left V 1 base short and J 1 base short, with 10 bases between. Germline lookup yields CDR1 KGHSH and CDR2 LQKENI. This CDR3 contains 15 residues. The CDR3 is CASSPLKEVNYGYTF. CDR3 in DNA: TGTGCCAGCTCACCACTGAAGGAGGTTAACTATGGCTACACCTTC.

The chain couples TRBV30 to TRBJ2-7; 9 nucleotides line up with TRBD1. The CDR3 loop spans 15 amino acids. Germline V gene data show CDR1 as GTSNPN and CDR2 as SVGIG (reference sequence). After removal of 2 bases from V and 4 bases from J, the junction contained 9 bases not matched to a gene. DNA of the CDR3: TGTGCCTGGAGTTTTGGCGGGACAGGGAGTTACGAGCAGTACTTC. Translated: CAWSFGGTGSYEQYF.

The chain has TRBV19 and TRBJ1-2; D is unclear. Trimming left V 4 bases short and J 0 bases short, with 12 bases between. Germline CDR1 and CDR2: LNHDA and SQIVND (reference sequence). The length of the CDR3 is 15 residues. The CDR3 coding sequence is TGTGCCAGTAGTACGAAGACTCTTCCTAACTATGGCTACACCTTC. Translation: CASSTKTLPNYGYTF.

The chain carries TRBV19 and TRBJ1-5; TRBD1 matches at 7 bases. J gave up 2 bases and V 7 bases, and 8 bases lay outside the gene matches. Germline CDR1 reads LNHDA; CDR2 reads SQIVND (reference sequence). CDR3 length equals 15 residues. The CDR3 nucleotides read TGTGCCAGTAACGGTGGGCAGGGGGGCAATCAGCCCCAGCATTTT. This translates into CASNGGQGGNQPQHF.

The gene calls are TRBV28 and TRBJ1-4; D unclear. Looked up from germline, CDR1 is MDHEN and CDR2 is SYDVKM. Between the trimmed V and J ends, which lost 0 bases and 0 bases, there was a span of 5 bases. CDR3 length: 15 amino acids. The CDR3 region is CASSLWRATNEKLFF. CDR3 nucleotide sequence: TGTGCCAGCAGTTTATGGAGGGCAACTAATGAAAAACTGTTTTTT.